This T cell receptor (beta chain) was sequenced for a study of vaccination and CD4 T cells after COVID-19. Study as a whole: Two mRNA vaccine doses were given, either BNT162b2 or mRNA-1273. From HCoV-229E, HCoV-OC43, HCoV-NL63 and SARS-CoV-2, overlapping spike peptides were used to stimulate the cells.

Study findings and constraints: Median SARS-CoV-2-reactive clonotype numbers went up from roughly 21 to 40, but not significantly.

At the Johns Hopkins FTIC core, DNA taken from cultured CD4+ T cells was sequenced by way of the Oncomine TCR Beta short-read assay. TCRdb re-derived calls from the PCR reads in MiXCR, one entry per CDR3 protein. Among over 20,000 distinct CDR3 sequences, 48% were seen once, and the ten largest hold 5.5%. Sample treatment: approximately nine-day PBMC culture with coronavirus spike peptide pools or control peptides (ViraFEST assay). PBMCs, plated at roughly 2 million per well, were grown in the presence of around 10 IU/ml IL-2 and 9 to 10 ug/ml peptide pools. This clonotype was counted once. Its antigen is as yet unknown. The sequence was obtained from a human donor who had recovered from COVID-19. Sequencing input: CD4+ T cells from blood, cultured in vitro.

This chain's CDR3 is CASSLMGFEVNTGELFF. DNA of the CDR3: TGTGCCAGCAGCCTTATGGGCTTTGAAGTGAACACCGGGGAGCTGTTTTTT. The chain uses TRBV11-3 and TRBJ2-2, with D uncertain. In germline, CDR1 is SGHNT, CDR2 YENEEA. This CDR3 has 17 residues. Trimming cost V 5 bases and J 1 base, with 17 bases left between them.